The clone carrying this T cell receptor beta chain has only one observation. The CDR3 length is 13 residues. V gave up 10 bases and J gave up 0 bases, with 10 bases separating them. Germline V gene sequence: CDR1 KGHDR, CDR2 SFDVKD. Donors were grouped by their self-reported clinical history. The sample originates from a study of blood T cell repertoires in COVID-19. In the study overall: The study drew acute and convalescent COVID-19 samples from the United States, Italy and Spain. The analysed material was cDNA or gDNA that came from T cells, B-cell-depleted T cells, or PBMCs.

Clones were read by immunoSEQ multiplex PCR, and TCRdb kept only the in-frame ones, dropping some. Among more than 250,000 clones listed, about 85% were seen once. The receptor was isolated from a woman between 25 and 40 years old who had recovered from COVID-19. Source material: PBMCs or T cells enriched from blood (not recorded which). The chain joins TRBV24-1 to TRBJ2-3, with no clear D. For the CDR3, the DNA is TGTGCCACTCGTGACGGGAGCACAGATACGCAGTATTTT. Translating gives CATRDGSTDTQYF.